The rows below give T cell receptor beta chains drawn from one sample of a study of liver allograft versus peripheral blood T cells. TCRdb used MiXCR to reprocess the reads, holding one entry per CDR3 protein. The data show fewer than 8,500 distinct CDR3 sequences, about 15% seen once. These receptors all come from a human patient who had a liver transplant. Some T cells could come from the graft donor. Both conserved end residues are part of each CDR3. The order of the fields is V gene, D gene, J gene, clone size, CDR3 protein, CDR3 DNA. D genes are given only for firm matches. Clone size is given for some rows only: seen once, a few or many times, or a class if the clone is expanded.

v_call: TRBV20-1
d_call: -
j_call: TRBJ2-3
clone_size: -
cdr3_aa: CSARRLVLDTQYF
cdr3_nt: TGCAGTGCTAGACGACTAGTACTAGATACGCAGTATTTT

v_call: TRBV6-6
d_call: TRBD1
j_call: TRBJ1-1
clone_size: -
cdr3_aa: CAISPRGSYQNTEAFF
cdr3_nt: TGTGCCATCAGTCCCAGGGGGTCTTACCAGAACACTGAAGCTTTCTTT

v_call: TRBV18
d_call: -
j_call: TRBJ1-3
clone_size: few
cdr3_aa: CASSQTSAGRGFSGNTIYF
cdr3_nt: TGTGCCAGCTCACAAACTTCCGCAGGGCGAGGGTTCTCTGGAAACACCATATATTTT

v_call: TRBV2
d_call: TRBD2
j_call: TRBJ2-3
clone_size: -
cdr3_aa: CASRAGGPEDTQYF
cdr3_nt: TGTGCCAGCAGAGCGGGGGGGCCGGAAGATACGCAGTATTTT

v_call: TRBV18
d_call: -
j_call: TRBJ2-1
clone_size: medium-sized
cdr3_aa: CASSQDRLALEQFF
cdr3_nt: TGTGCCAGCTCTCAGGACCGTCTTGCGCTTGAGCAGTTCTTC

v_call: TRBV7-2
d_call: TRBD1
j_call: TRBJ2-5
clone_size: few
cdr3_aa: CASRQQGTAGETQYF
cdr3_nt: TGTGCCAGCCGACAGCAAGGGACAGCCGGGGAGACCCAGTACTTC

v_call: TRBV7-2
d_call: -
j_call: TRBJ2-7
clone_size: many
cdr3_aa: CASSLQRNEQYF
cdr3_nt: TGTGCCAGCAGCTTACAACGAAACGAGCAGTACTTC

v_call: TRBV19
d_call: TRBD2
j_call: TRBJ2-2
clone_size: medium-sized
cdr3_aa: CASSGLADPNTGELFF
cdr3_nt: TGTGCCAGTAGTGGACTAGCGGATCCGAACACCGGGGAGCTGTTTTTT

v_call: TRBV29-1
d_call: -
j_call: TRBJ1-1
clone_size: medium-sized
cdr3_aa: CSVGVNTEAFF
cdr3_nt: TGCAGCGTTGGAGTGAACACTGAAGCTTTCTTT

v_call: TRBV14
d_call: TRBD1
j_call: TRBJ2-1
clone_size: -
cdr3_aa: CASSRRTGGKDEQFF
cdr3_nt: TGTGCCAGCAGCCGTCGGACAGGGGGCAAGGATGAGCAGTTCTTC

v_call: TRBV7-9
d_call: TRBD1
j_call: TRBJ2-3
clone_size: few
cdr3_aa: CASSIPRTGGADTQYF
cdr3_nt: TGTGCCAGCAGCATACCCCGGACAGGGGGCGCAGATACGCAGTATTTT

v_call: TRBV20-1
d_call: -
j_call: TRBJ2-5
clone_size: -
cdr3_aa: CSARGAYQETQYF
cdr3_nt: TGCAGTGCTAGAGGGGCCTACCAAGAGACCCAGTACTTC

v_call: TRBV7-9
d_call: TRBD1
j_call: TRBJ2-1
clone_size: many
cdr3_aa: CASSGWAGGSDEQFF
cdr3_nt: TGTGCCAGCAGCGGCTGGGCAGGGGGTTCCGATGAGCAGTTCTTC

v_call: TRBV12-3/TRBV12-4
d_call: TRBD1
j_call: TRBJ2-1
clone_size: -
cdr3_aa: CASRPRTGKGGNEQFF
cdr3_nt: TGTGCCAGCAGACCCCGGACAGGGAAGGGTGGGAATGAGCAGTTCTTC

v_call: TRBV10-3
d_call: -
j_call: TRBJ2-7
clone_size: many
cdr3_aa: CAISEGREQYF
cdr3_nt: TGTGCCATCAGTGAGGGTCGCGAGCAGTACTTC

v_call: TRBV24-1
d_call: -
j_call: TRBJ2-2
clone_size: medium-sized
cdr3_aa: CATSKSRVSNTGELFF
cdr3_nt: TGTGCCACCAGCAAGTCCAGGGTTTCTAACACCGGGGAGCTGTTTTTT

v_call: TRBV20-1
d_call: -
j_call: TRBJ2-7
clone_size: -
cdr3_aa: CSARPRVEQYF
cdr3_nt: TGCAGTGCTCGCCCTAGGGTCGAGCAGTACTTC